The 15 T cell receptor beta chains below all came from one sample that was sequenced in a study of blood T cell repertoires in COVID-19. The assay was immunoSEQ multiplex PCR, and TCRdb's table has in-frame clones only and misses some. Of around 19,000 clones listed, around nine tenths were seen once; the top ten hold about 10%. The sequencing sample was made of peripheral blood. These receptors were obtained from a human donor in a cohort sampled during active COVID-19. The donor label of this sample is uncertain.

This clone has just one count. The chain carries TRBV11-3 and TRBJ1-6, with 7 bases lining up with TRBD1. The CDR3 spans 14 residues. CDR1 and CDR2 (germline): SGHNT, YENEEA. The trim removed 4 bases at V and 6 bases at J, leaving 3 bases unmatched. The CDR3 spells CASSWDRCNSPLHF. The DNA for the CDR3 is TGTGCCAGCAGCTGGGACAGATGTAATTCACCCCTCCACTTT.

The J gene is TRBJ1-2, the V gene TRBV10-3, with 8 bases matching TRBD1. The CDR3 has 15 residues. Germline CDR1 reads ENHRY; CDR2 reads SYGVKD. Losses at the gene ends were 0 bases for V and 3 bases for J; bases not matched to a gene: 3. The CDR3 region has the DNA TGTGCCATCAGTGAGTCGAGGGACAGGCACTATGGCTACACCTTC. It codes for CAISESRDRHYGYTF.

The gene calls are TRBV21-1 and TRBJ1-2; the table's D gene call, TRBD1, was not cross checked with the DNA. TRBV21-1 has pseudogene status. The CDR3 runs 16 residues. In nucleotides, the CDR3 is TGTGCCAGCAGCAAAAGGGGCCAGGGGGTTGGCTATGGCTACACCTTC. It yields the protein CASSKRGQGVGYGYTF.

The V call is TRBV18, the J call TRBJ2-5; TRBD1 might be the D (6 bases). In germline, CDR1 is KGHSH, CDR2 LQKENI. This CDR3 comprises 13 residues. V was pared by 3 bases and J by 6 bases, with 11 bases between. CDR3 loop: CASSPEDSKTQYF. CDR3 DNA sequence: TGTGCCAGCTCACCGGAGGACAGTAAGACCCAGTACTTC. Together with reference TRBV18 and TRBJ2-5, the CDR3 gives the full variable domain: NAGVMQNPRHLVRRRGQEARLRCSPMKGHSHVYWYRQLPEEGLKFMVYLQKENIIDESGMPKERFSAEFPKEGPSILRIQQVVRGDSAAYFCASSPEDSKTQYFGPGTRLLVL.

This chain uses TRBV7-8 with TRBJ1-4; TRBD1 agrees at 7 bases. Germline V gene lookup returns CDR1 SGHVS and CDR2 FQNEAQ. Trimming cost V 0 bases and J 5 bases; bases outside gene matches: 3. The CDR3 runs 15 residues. CDR3 sequence: CASSLAGQPNEKLFF. Here the CDR3 DNA reads TGTGCCAGCAGCTTAGCGGGACAGCCGAATGAAAAACTGTTTTTT.

The CDR3 sequence: CASRGGNQPQHF. The CDR3 DNA is TGTGCCAGCAGGGGGGGTAATCAGCCCCAGCATTTT. The chain recombines TRBV28 with TRBJ1-5, with D possibly matching TRBD1 (5 bases). The CDR3 loop spans 12 amino acids. From germline, CDR1 is MDHEN and CDR2 SYDVKM. V dropped 6 bases and J dropped 4 bases, with 7 bases sitting between them.

The rearrangement joins TRBV11-2 to TRBJ2-7, with D possibly being TRBD2 (6 bases). This CDR3 has 13 residues. Trimming left V 10 bases short and J 3 bases short, with 16 bases between. Germline assignment: CDR1 SGHAT and CDR2 FQNNGV. CDR3 coding DNA: TGTGCCACCCTCCGACTAGTAGGCTACGAGCAGTACTTC. Its translation is CATLRLVGYEQYF.

A single count supports this clone. The chain is built from TRBV6-6 and TRBJ2-7, with TRBD2 matching over 7 bases. CDR3 length: 13 residues. The V and J ends lost 7 bases and 2 bases, in that order; junction bases with no gene match: 5. Per the germline V gene, CDR1 is MNHNY and CDR2 is SVGAGI (reference sequence). The CDR3 sequence: CASNGRAAYEQYF. The DNA of the CDR3 is TGTGCCAGCAATGGGAGGGCGGCCTACGAGCAGTACTTC.

The chain is built from TRBV2 and TRBJ2-2, with D perhaps matching TRBD1 (5 bases). This CDR3 is 15 amino acids long. Trimming took off 6 bases at V and 3 bases at J, with 14 bases between the two ends. The germline CDR1 and CDR2 sequences are SNHLY and FYNNEI. CDR3 sequence: CASSGRASYTGELFF. CDR3 bases: TGTGCCAGCAGCGGCAGGGCCTCCTACACCGGGGAGCTGTTTTTT.

This clone was seen only a few times. This chain uses TRBV3-1 (or the pseudogene TRBV3-2) with TRBJ1-5; no firm D call. There are 13 residues in the CDR3. Germline loops: CDR1 LGHDT, CDR2 YNNKEL (reference sequence). V was cut by 4 bases and J by 5 bases, with 9 bases left in between. CDR3 region: CASSLGGDQPQHF. CDR3 nucleotide sequence: TGTGCCAGCAGCCTTGGCGGGGATCAGCCCCAGCATTTT.

The chain has TRBV3-1 (or the pseudogene TRBV3-2) and TRBJ1-6; D call uncertain. This CDR3 is built from 15 residues. The germline V gene has CDR1 LGHDT and CDR2 YNNKEL (reference sequence). The V gene lost 2 bases and the J gene lost 14 bases, with 19 bases spanning the gap. The CDR3 DNA sequence: TGTGCCAGCAGCCAATCCAACTACGGCCCCTTCACCCTCCACTTT. Amino acids: CASSQSNYGPFTLHF.

V is TRBV3-1 (or the pseudogene TRBV3-2) and J is TRBJ2-1, with 10 bases that match TRBD1. The V segment lost 1 base and the J segment 8 bases; nucleotides outside the gene matches: 2. CDR3 length: 14 amino acids. Germline V gene sequence: CDR1 LGHDT, CDR2 YNNKEL (reference sequence). CDR3: CASSQGDRGHEQFF. The CDR3 bases are TGTGCCAGCAGCCAAGGGGACAGGGGCCATGAGCAGTTCTTC.

The rearrangement uses TRBV28 and TRBJ2-5, with TRBD1 matching over 12 bases. This CDR3 spans 16 amino acids. Trimming cost V 6 bases and J 6 bases; bases outside gene matches: 11. Germline V gene lookup returns CDR1 MDHEN and CDR2 SYDVKM. CDR3 in DNA: TGTGCCAGCAGCCGTTACGGGACAGGGGGCTTAAAGACCCAGTACTTC. Translating it yields CASSRYGTGGLKTQYF.

This clone was observed once. The gene calls are TRBV10-3 and TRBJ1-1; D may be TRBD1 (6 bases). CDR3 length: 12 amino acids. CDR1 is ENHRY, CDR2 SYGVKD, per germline. CDR3 DNA sequence: TGTGCATCGTGGGGGCGAAATGGTGAAGCTTTCTTT. Its translation: CASWGRNGEAFF.

The chain employs TRBV5-1 and TRBJ2-7; 7 nucleotides line up with TRBD1. V gave up 0 bases and J gave up 6 bases; unmatched junction bases: 3. This CDR3 is 13 amino acids long. Germline V gene sequence: CDR1 SGHRS, CDR2 YFSETQ. Written as DNA, the CDR3 is TGCGCCAGCAGCTTGGAGGGGGCGCCCGAGCAGTACTTC. It is translated as CASSLEGAPEQYF.